These 18 T cell receptor beta chains originate from one sample sequenced in a study of blood T cells in healthy people across ages. For the second PCR, which ran for roughly 6 to 11 cycles, a sample-barcoded 5' primer and a J-beta primer mix were used. TCRdb re-analysed the 5' RACE reads in MiXCR, keeping a single row per CDR3 protein. Of about 1,500,000 distinct CDR3 sequences in the sample, around 39% were seen once. The specimen sequenced was blood. The receptors were gathered from a young woman in good health.

Note on this clonotype: An end of the junction does not agree with germline; a read error may underlie this. This rearrangement joins TRBV7-2 to TRBJ2-7; D uncertain. Germline values: CDR1 SGHTA, CDR2 FQGNSA. The CDR3 covers 12 residues. CDR3 sequence (DNA): TGTGCCAGCATCTTAGGATTCAGCGAGCAGTACTTC. It codes for CASILGFSEQYF.

V gene TRBV7-2 combines with J gene TRBJ2-7; TRBD2 aligns across 7 bases. V dropped 4 bases and J dropped 7; count of bases not matched to a gene: 22. CDR1 is SGHTA and CDR2 is FQGNSA in the germline V gene. This CDR3 has 18 residues. The CDR3 is CASSYGKLAESSYNEQYF. As DNA, the CDR3 is TGTGCCAGCAGCTACGGTAAGCTAGCGGAGAGCTCCTACAATGAGCAGTACTTC.

This CDR3 is CASRRGTSGRAQFNEQFF. The CDR3 DNA sequence: TGTGCCAGCAGGAGGGGAACTAGCGGGAGGGCCCAGTTCAATGAGCAGTTCTTC. This chain uses TRBV6-1 with TRBJ2-1; 13 positions match TRBD2. The CDR3 runs to 18 residues. Unmatched junction bases numbered 14, after V lost 6 bases and J lost 6 bases. Germline CDR1 MNHNS, CDR2 SASEGT.

The genes are TRBV12-5 and TRBJ2-7; D not certain. This CDR3 is built from 12 residues. The germline V gene encodes CDR1 LGHNT and CDR2 FRNRAP. Trimming stripped 3 bases from V and 4 bases from J, with 7 bases between. The CDR3 loop is CASGLSQYEQYF. The CDR3 coding sequence is TGTGCTAGTGGTTTAAGTCAATACGAGCAGTACTTC.

The chain is built from TRBV10-3 and TRBJ1-6; D is uncertain. Germline CDR1 reads ENHRY; CDR2 reads SYGVKD. V was shortened by 3 bases and J by 6 bases, with 9 bases between the two germline ends. This CDR3 comprises 14 residues. The CDR3 loop reads CAISDEQSNSPLHF. The CDR3 DNA sequence: TGTGCCATCAGTGATGAACAGAGTAATTCACCCCTCCACTTT.

This clonotype has a handful of counts. V and J are TRBV7-9 and TRBJ2-5, with 7 positions matching TRBD2. The CDR3 runs 14 residues. Unmatched junction bases numbered 9, after V lost 7 bases and J lost 4 bases. Germline assignment: CDR1 SEHNR and CDR2 FQNEAQ (reference sequence). As DNA, the CDR3 is TGTGCCAGCACCTCCGGCGGGAGAACAGAGACCCAGTACTTC. It codes for CASTSGGRTETQYF.

This clonotype was picked up a small number of times. V usage is TRBV29-1 and J usage is TRBJ2-3, with TRBD1 matching over 10 bases. Germline CDR1 and CDR2: SQVTM and ANQGSEA. The ends lost 4 bases at V and 4 bases at J; junction bases unmatched: 5. The CDR3 contains 14 residues. CDR3 sequence: CSVARDRGADTQYF. The DNA of the CDR3 is TGCAGCGTTGCCCGGGACAGGGGCGCAGATACGCAGTATTTT.

This clonotype was counted a single time. One end of the junction varies from germline; a read error may be responsible. This chain links TRBV6-5 with TRBJ2-1; 11 nucleotides agree with TRBD2. Germline values: CDR1 MNHEY, CDR2 SVGAGI. This CDR3 is 19 amino acids long. The CDR3 sequence is CASSYRGLAGSQSYNEQFF. The CDR3 DNA sequence: TGTGCCAGCAGTTACCGAGGACTAGCGGGCTCTCAATCCTACAACGAGCAGTTCTTC.

The chain recombines TRBV10-3 with TRBJ2-3; 14 bases fit TRBD2. This CDR3 has 17 residues. Trimming removed 0 bases from V and 4 bases from J; junction bases left unmatched: 3. CDR1 is ENHRY and CDR2 is SYGVKD in the germline V gene. CDR3 coding DNA: TGTGCCATCAGTGAGTCGACTAGCGGGAGGGGGGCAGATACGCAGTATTTT. It is translated as CAISESTSGRGADTQYF.

The rearrangement uses TRBV2 and TRBJ2-5, with TRBD2 as a possible D gene (5 bases). The tail of the sequence fits TRBJ2-7 better, so the J call may be wrong. The CDR3 is 14 residues long. Germline V CDR1 and CDR2: SNHLY, FYNNEI. The DNA of the CDR3 is TGTGCCAGCAGTGGACGGGGTTCGCTCGACGAGCAGTACTTC. Translated, it gives CASSGRGSLDEQYF.

This rearrangement joins TRBV3-1 to TRBJ2-7; unclear D gene. The CDR3 length is 17 residues. Germline CDR1 LGHDT, CDR2 YNNKEL (reference sequence). Trimming removed 3 bases at V and 2 bases at J, with 20 bases between. CDR3 bases: TGTGCCAGCAGCCACGTTAAAGGGAATTTGAATCCCTACGAGCAGTACTTC. Amino acid sequence: CASSHVKGNLNPYEQYF.

This clonotype has a handful of counts. V and J are TRBV28 and TRBJ2-1, with 8 bases aligning to TRBD1. There are 16 residues in the CDR3. Per germline, CDR1 MDHEN and CDR2 SYDVKM. V trimming: 6 bases; J trimming: 9 bases; junction bases outside the gene matches: 16. DNA of the CDR3: TGTGCCAGCAGCCTCCTATTGACAGGGGTAATAACTGAGCAGTTCTTC. It translates to CASSLLLTGVITEQFF.

This clonotype was recorded only once. Its ends do not fully match the called genes, so a read error is possible. This CDR3 reads CSARGGSLETQYF. CDR3 in DNA: TGCAGTGCGAGAGGCGGTAGCCTGGAGACCCAGTACTTC. The chain has TRBV20-1 and TRBJ2-5; no clear D. CDR3 length: 13 amino acids. Germline V gene data show CDR1 as DFQATT and CDR2 as SNEGSKA (reference sequence).

The chain links TRBV7-9 to TRBJ1-6; D not certain. Between the trimmed V and J ends, which lost 4 bases and 0 bases, there was a span of 19 bases. The CDR3 consists of 19 residues. Germline loops: CDR1 SEHNR, CDR2 FQNEAQ (reference sequence). CDR3 bases: TGTGCCAGCAGCTCCCGCGGGAAAACTCGAAGCTCCTATAATTCACCCCTCCACTTT. It yields the protein CASSSRGKTRSSYNSPLHF.

This clonotype was seen at least ten times. This chain connects TRBV12-3 or TRBV12-4 to TRBJ2-7, with D uncertain. V was shortened by 6 bases and J by 0 bases, with 6 bases between the two germline ends. CDR3 length: 12 residues. CDR3 protein: CASSASSYEQYF. For the CDR3, the DNA is TGTGCCAGCAGCGCGAGCTCCTACGAGCAGTACTTC.

At least ten counts were recorded for this clonotype. CDR3 amino acids: CSARDLTIGMNTEAFF. The CDR3 nucleotides are TGCAGTGCTAGAGATCTTACCATAGGTATGAACACTGAAGCTTTCTTT. The chain links TRBV20-1 to TRBJ1-1; D gene uncertain. Trimming cost V 0 bases and J 0 bases, with 14 bases left between them. The length of the CDR3 is 16 residues. CDR1 is DFQATT and CDR2 is SNEGSKA in the germline V gene (reference sequence).

This chain uses TRBV6-6 with TRBJ2-7, with D perhaps matching TRBD1 (5 bases). The length of the CDR3 is 15 residues. Germline-derived CDR1 and CDR2 are MNHNY and SVGAGI (reference sequence). V lost 5 bases and J lost 7, with 21 bases in between. CDR3 nucleotide sequence: TGTGCCAGCAGTAATTACGGGCAGGGTTTAAATGAGCAGTACTTC. It encodes CASSNYGQGLNEQYF.

This clonotype was found a few times. The chain combines TRBV27 with TRBJ2-1; D is undetermined. V was shortened by 3 bases and J by 9 bases, with 15 bases between the two germline ends. CDR3 length: 14 amino acids. Germline V CDR1 and CDR2: MNHEY, SMNVEV (reference sequence). The CDR3 DNA sequence: TGTGCCAGCAGTTTCCAAGCCCCCGACCCTGAGCAGTTCTTC. Residues: CASSFQAPDPEQFF.